This T cell receptor beta chain was identified in a study of blood T cell repertoires in COVID-19. Study at large: Italy, Spain and the United States were the sources of the convalescent and acute COVID-19 samples. The analysed material was cDNA or gDNA that came from T cells, B-cell-depleted T cells, or PBMCs.

The length of the CDR3 is 15 residues. Unmatched junction bases numbered 3, after V lost 0 bases and J lost 6 bases. The germline gives CDR1 MRHNA, CDR2 SNTAGT. Original data processing: How many nucleated cells were present was estimated from reference gene primer amplification. The assay was immunoSEQ multiplex PCR, and TCRdb's table has in-frame clones only and misses some. The V and J calls and clone size were taken over from that table, and D and trimming were inferred from the DNA. The table records 200,000 to 250,000 clones, around 86% of them present only once. Sequencing was performed on peripheral blood. The chain joins TRBV6-4 to TRBJ1-1, with TRBD1 matching over 11 bases. This sequence was found in a man in his 60s who had recovered from COVID-19. The CDR3 here is CASSDSGQGVAEAFF. CDR3 DNA sequence: TGTGCCAGCAGTGACTCGGGACAGGGGGTCGCTGAAGCTTTCTTT.